This T cell receptor (beta chain) was captured by sequencing in a study of radiation and T cells in renal cell carcinoma. General observations from the study: Top tumor clonotypes rose in blood 2 weeks post-radiation, then contracted.

Note on this clone: The antigen is not known.

This table comes from immunoSEQ multiplex PCR, and its TCRdb copy is limited to in-frame clones, with some not included. The sample holds around 130,000 clones, 88% seen once. Trimming stripped 1 base from V and 10 bases from J, with 11 bases between. Germline V lookup: CDR1 MNHEY, CDR2 SMNVEV (reference sequence). The CDR3 length is 14 residues. Time point given: blood 2 weeks post-SBRT. Treatment specified: 15 Gy SBRT to primary tumor, nephrectomy 4 weeks later. This renal cell carcinoma was of the clear cell type. This material consisted of blood, taken from a patient whose treatment included radiotherapy and nephrectomy. The sequence was obtained from a woman in her seventies with renal cell carcinoma. This sequence joins TRBV27 and TRBJ1-6; possibly TRBD1 for D (5 bases). The chain's CDR3 is CASSLYRGQSPLHF. Written as DNA, the CDR3 is TGTGCCAGCAGTTTATATAGGGGTCAGTCACCCCTCCACTTT.